These 10 T cell receptor beta chains were all obtained from the same sample, sequenced in a study of blood T cells in healthy people across ages. A second PCR, run for 7 to 11 cycles, used a sample-barcoded 5' primer plus a J-beta primer mix. TCRdb reprocessed the 5' RACE reads via MiXCR and lists one record per CDR3 protein. The sample consists of 750,000 to 1,000,000 distinct CDR3 sequences, under 35% of them appearing once. The sample was also reused in another study, on T cells of mothers and their children.

The sequencing input was blood. The receptors originated from a woman between 40 and 55 years old in good health.

A few counts support this clonotype. V gene TRBV2 combines with J gene TRBJ2-5, with D possibly TRBD2 on 7 matching bases. The CDR3 spans 15 residues. V lost 0 bases and J lost 5, with 13 bases in between. Per the germline V gene, CDR1 is SNHLY and CDR2 is FYNNEI. CDR3 nucleotides: TGTGCCAGCAGTGAAGCGCCGGGGGGCGTTGAGACCCAGTACTTC. It translates to CASSEAPGGVETQYF.

This clonotype was counted ten times or more. CDR3 DNA sequence: TGCGCCAGCAGCCACGACAGGCCCTACGAGCAGTACTTC. It encodes CASSHDRPYEQYF. The chain employs TRBV5-1 and TRBJ2-7; D is possibly TRBD1 (6 bases). The CDR3 length is 13 residues. The germline gives CDR1 SGHRS, CDR2 YFSETQ. V gave up 4 bases and J gave up 2 bases, with 10 bases separating them.

The sample holds many counts of this clonotype. This chain joins TRBV30 and TRBJ2-7, with D unresolved. The ends were cut back, 4 bases at V and 4 bases at J, with 11 bases in the middle. The CDR3 covers 12 residues. Germline lookup yields CDR1 GTSNPN and CDR2 SVGIG (reference sequence). The CDR3 loop is CAWITSGYEQYF. For the CDR3, the DNA is TGTGCCTGGATCACCTCCGGATACGAGCAGTACTTC.

This clonotype was counted between two and nine times. Given a much more abundant clone one base away, this may be a read error. The J gene is TRBJ2-7, the V gene TRBV7-8; D gene unclear. The germline V gene has CDR1 SGHVS and CDR2 FQNEAQ. This CDR3 region has 12 residues. CDR3 nucleotides: TGTGCCGGCAGCTTAGTCATCTACGAGCAGTACTTC. It codes for CAGSLVIYEQYF. Using reference TRBV7-8 and TRBJ2-7 for the parts outside the CDR3, the full variable domain is GAGVSQSPRYKVAKRGQDVALRCDPISGHVSLFWYQQALGQGPEFLTYFQNEAQLDKSGLPSDRFFAERPEGSVSTLKIQRTQQEDSAVYLCAGSLVIYEQYFGPGTRLTVT.

This clonotype occurred a few times. The chain couples TRBV20-1 to TRBJ1-5; tentatively, D is TRBD1 (6 bases). The germline V and J ends were trimmed by 7 bases and 2 bases, with 18 bases remaining between them. CDR1 and CDR2 from the germline V gene are DFQATT and SNEGSKA (reference sequence). The CDR3 loop spans 15 amino acids. The CDR3 loop is CSVIVRGAGNQPQHF. The CDR3 coding sequence is TGCAGTGTAATCGTCAGGGGCGCAGGCAATCAGCCCCAGCATTTT.

This clonotype has a count of ten or more. The CDR3 DNA follows: TGTGCCAGCAGCCAAGAGGTCCAGGGAATCTCACCCCTCCACTTT. Amino acids: CASSQEVQGISPLHF. This rearrangement joins TRBV3-1 to TRBJ1-6; D may be TRBD1 (5 bases). CDR1 and CDR2 (germline): LGHDT, YNNKEL (reference sequence). The CDR3 is 15 amino acids. V dropped 0 bases and J dropped 10 bases, with 13 bases sitting between them.

This chain uses TRBV6-6 with TRBJ1-1; no reliable D call. In germline, CDR1 is MNHNY, CDR2 SVGAGI (reference sequence). The CDR3 is 13 residues long. With 1 base removed from V and 3 bases from J, the gap between germline ends came to 6 bases. The CDR3 DNA follows: TGTGCCAGCAGTTACTTGTTACACACTGAAGCTTTCTTT. Translating gives CASSYLLHTEAFF.

V gene TRBV7-3 combines with J gene TRBJ1-6; D not certain. Germline V gives CDR1 SGHTA, CDR2 FQGTGA. The CDR3 consists of 15 residues. Trimming took off 5 bases at V and 7 bases at J, with 15 bases between the two ends. CDR3 nucleotide sequence: TGTGCCAGCAGCCGCAGTCGTGTCTCAAATTCACCCCTCCACTTT. Encoded protein: CASSRSRVSNSPLHF.

In its sample, this clonotype was seen many times. The chain links TRBV29-1 to TRBJ2-3, with 7 bases fitting TRBD1. There are 11 residues in the CDR3. Germline CDR1 reads SQVTM; CDR2 reads ANQGSEA. The trim removed 2 bases at V and 8 bases at J, leaving 1 base unmatched. This CDR3 is CSVERGLTQYF. In DNA, the CDR3 is TGCAGCGTTGAAAGGGGGCTTACGCAGTATTTT.

This clonotype was recorded a few times. The genes are TRBV6-1 and TRBJ2-2, with D possibly matching TRBD1 (5 bases). Germline CDR1 reads MNHNS; CDR2 reads SASEGT. The CDR3 loop spans 16 amino acids. V lost 7 bases and J lost 3, with 18 bases in between. CDR3 loop: CASKSMQGEYTGELFF. In DNA form, the CDR3 reads TGTGCCAGCAAAAGTATGCAGGGCGAGTACACCGGGGAGCTGTTTTTT.